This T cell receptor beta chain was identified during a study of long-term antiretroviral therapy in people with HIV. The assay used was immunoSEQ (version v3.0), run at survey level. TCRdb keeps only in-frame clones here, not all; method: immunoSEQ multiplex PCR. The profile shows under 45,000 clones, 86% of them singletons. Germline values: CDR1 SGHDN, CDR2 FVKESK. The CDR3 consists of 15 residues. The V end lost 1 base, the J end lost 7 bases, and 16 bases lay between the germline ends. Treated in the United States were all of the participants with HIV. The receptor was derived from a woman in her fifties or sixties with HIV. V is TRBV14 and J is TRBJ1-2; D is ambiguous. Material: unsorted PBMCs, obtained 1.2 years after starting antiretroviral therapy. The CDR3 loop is CASSQGPGSKRGYTF. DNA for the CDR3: TGTGCCAGCAGCCAAGGCCCAGGTAGTAAGCGTGGCTACACCTTC.